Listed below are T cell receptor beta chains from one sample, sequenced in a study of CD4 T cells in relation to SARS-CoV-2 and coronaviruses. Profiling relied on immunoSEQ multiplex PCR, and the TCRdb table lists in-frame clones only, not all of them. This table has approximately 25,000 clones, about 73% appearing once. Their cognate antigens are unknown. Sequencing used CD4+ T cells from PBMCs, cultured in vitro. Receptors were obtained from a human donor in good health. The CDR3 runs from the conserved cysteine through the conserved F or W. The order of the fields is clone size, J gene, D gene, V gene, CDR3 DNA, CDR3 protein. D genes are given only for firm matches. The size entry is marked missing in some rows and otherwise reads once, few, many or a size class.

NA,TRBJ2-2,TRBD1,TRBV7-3,TGTGCCAGCAGCTTCCTAGGACAGGGGGCCGGGGAGCTGTTTTTT,CASSFLGQGAGELFF
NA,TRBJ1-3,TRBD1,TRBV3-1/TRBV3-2,TGTGCCAGCAGTTCCCGGGACAGTTCAAACACCATATATTTT,CASSSRDSSNTIYF
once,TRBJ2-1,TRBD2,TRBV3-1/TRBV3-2,TGTGCCAGCAGCCTCGGACTAGCGGGAGGATTTGAGCAGTTCTTC,CASSLGLAGGFEQFF
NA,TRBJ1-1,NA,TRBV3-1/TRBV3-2,TGTGCCAGCAGCCAGAGGGGGTCGAACACTGAAGCTTTCTTT,CASSQRGSNTEAFF
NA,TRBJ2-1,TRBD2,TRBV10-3,TGTGCCATCTCTGGACAGGGAGGACTAGCGGGAGAAGATGAGCAGTTCTTC,CAISGQGGLAGEDEQFF
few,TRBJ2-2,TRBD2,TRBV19,TGTGCCAGTACGGGACTAGCGGGAGTAGCCGGGGAGCTGTTTTTT,CASTGLAGVAGELFF
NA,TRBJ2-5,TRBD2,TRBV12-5,TGTGCTAGTGCCCCCGGGGGGGTAAGACAAGAGACCCAGTACTTC,CASAPGGVRQETQYF
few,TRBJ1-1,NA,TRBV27,TGTGCCAGCAGTTCCGCGGGGAGGCAAGCTTTCTTT,CASSSAGRQAFF
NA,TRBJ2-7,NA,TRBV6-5,TGTGCCAGCGGCCAAGGCAGGGAGCAGTACTTC,CASGQGREQYF
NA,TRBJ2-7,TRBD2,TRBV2,TGTGCCAGCAGCGCAGCGGGAGCGGGGGGCTACGAGCAGTACTTC,CASSAAGAGGYEQYF
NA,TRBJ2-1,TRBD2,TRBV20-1,TGCAGTGCTATTGGGAGGACTAGCCCGTTCTTC,CSAIGRTSPFF
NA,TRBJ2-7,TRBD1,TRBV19,TGTGCCAGTAGTACGGGACAGGGGGCAGGCGAGCAGTACTTC,CASSTGQGAGEQYF
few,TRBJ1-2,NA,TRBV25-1,TGTGCCAGCAGTGACAAATTCCCAGCATTGGGCTACACCTTC,CASSDKFPALGYTF
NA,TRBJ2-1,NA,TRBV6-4,TGTGCCAGCAGTGCGTCGGGGAATGAGCAGTTCTTC,CASSASGNEQFF
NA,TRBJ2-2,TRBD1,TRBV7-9,TGTGCCAGCAGCAGCAGGGGGCGACGGACCGGGGAGCTGTTTTTT,CASSSRGRRTGELFF
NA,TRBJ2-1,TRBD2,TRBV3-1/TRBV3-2,TGTGCCAGCAGCCAAGATAGAAGCGGGAGGATAAATGAGCAGTTCTTC,CASSQDRSGRINEQFF
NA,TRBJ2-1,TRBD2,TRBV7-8,TGTGCCAGCAGCTTTAAGACTAGCGGGAGAAGCAATGAGCAGTTCTTC,CASSFKTSGRSNEQFF
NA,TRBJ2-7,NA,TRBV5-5,TGTGCCAGCAGCCTCCGGGACGGGCAATACGAGCAGTACTTC,CASSLRDGQYEQYF
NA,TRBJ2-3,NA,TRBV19,TGTGCCAGTAGTATTCAAGGGGTCCTAGATACGCAGTATTTT,CASSIQGVLDTQYF
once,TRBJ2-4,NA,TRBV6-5,TGTGCCAGCATGGAGGGTTTGGGCAAAAACATTCAGTACTTC,CASMEGLGKNIQYF
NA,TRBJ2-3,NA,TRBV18,TGTGCCAGCTCACCAGATGATACGCAGTATTTT,CASSPDDTQYF
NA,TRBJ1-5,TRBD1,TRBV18,TGTGCCAGCTCACCCGGGACAGGGTTTGATCAGCCCCAGCATTTT,CASSPGTGFDQPQHF
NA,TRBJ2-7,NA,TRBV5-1,TGCGCCAGCAGCTTGGGAGGCCGTGAGAGCTCCTACGAGCAGTACTTC,CASSLGGRESSYEQYF
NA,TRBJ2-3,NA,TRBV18,TGTGCCAGCTCACCAGAACCCCGCTTTCCAGATACGCAGTATTTT,CASSPEPRFPDTQYF
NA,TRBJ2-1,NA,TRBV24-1,TGTGCCACCAGTGTTGGACAATCATACAATGAGCAGTTCTTC,CATSVGQSYNEQFF
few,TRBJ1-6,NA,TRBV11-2,TGTGCCAGCAGCTTCCGGGACCGTCGCTCCTATAATTCACCCCTCCACTTT,CASSFRDRRSYNSPLHF
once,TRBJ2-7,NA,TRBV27,TGTGCCAGCAGTTCCCCACAGGGAACCAGCGAGCAGTACTTC,CASSSPQGTSEQYF
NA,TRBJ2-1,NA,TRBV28,TGTGCCAGCAGTCTTCCAGGAGCAAACAATGAGCAGTTCTTC,CASSLPGANNEQFF
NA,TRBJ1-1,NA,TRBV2,TGTGCCAGCAGTGGCCCCCGTAAGGACACTGAAGCTTTCTTT,CASSGPRKDTEAFF
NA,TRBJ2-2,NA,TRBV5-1,TGCGCCAGTCCGGGGGGAGGGGGACTGAACACCGGGGAGCTGTTTTTT,CASPGGGGLNTGELFF
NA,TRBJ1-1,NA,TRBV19,TGTGCCAGTAACGACCTCTCTTCGGGGGCAGCTTTCTTT,CASNDLSSGAAFF
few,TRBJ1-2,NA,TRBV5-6,TGTGCCAGCAGCTTGATAGAGTCAAACTATGGCTACACCTTC,CASSLIESNYGYTF
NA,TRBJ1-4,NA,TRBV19,TGTGCCAGTAGTATAGTCGCTCAGGGAAGTGAAAAACTGTTTTTT,CASSIVAQGSEKLFF
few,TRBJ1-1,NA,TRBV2,TGTGCCAGCAGTGAATGGACTGAAGCTTTCTTT,CASSEWTEAFF
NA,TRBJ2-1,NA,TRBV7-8,TGTGCCAGCAGCTTAATCTTCCAGGGATCAAGTGAGCAGTTCTTC,CASSLIFQGSSEQFF
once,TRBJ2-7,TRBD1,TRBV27,TGTGCCAGCAGTTTATCGTGGGGACAGGCACCCTACGAGCAGTACTTC,CASSLSWGQAPYEQYF
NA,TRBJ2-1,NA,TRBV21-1,TGTGCCAGCAGCAAAAGCAACCTAGCGGGAGTATGCAATGAGCAGTTCTTC,CASSKSNLAGVCNEQFF
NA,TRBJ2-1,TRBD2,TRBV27,TGTGCCAGCAGTCGACTAGCGGGAGTCTATGAGCAGTTCTTC,CASSRLAGVYEQFF
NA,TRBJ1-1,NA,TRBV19,TGTGCCAGTAGTGACCCTATGAAGGGCTTTTCAATGAACACTGAAGCTTTCTTT,CASSDPMKGFSMNTEAFF
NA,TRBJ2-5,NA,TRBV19,TGTGCCAGTAGTATTTTATGGGATTCCCAAGAGACCCAGTACTTC,CASSILWDSQETQYF
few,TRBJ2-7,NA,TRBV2,TGTGCCAGCAGTGACTGGACCGATGCCTACGAGCAGTACTTC,CASSDWTDAYEQYF
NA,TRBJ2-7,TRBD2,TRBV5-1,TGCGCCAGCGGAGACATAGCGGGAGGACCCTACGAGCAGTACTTC,CASGDIAGGPYEQYF
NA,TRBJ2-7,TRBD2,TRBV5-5,TGTGCCAGCAGCCCGGATAGCGGGAGGTCTCTATACGAGCAGTACTTC,CASSPDSGRSLYEQYF
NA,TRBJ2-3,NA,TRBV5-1,TGCGCCAGCAGCTTGGAGGCTCGGCCGGCCGGAGATACGCAGTATTTT,CASSLEARPAGDTQYF
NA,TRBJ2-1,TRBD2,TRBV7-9,TGTGCCAGCAGCCTCGGAGGGTTTAGCGGGAGAGCCTACAATGAGCAGTTCTTC,CASSLGGFSGRAYNEQFF
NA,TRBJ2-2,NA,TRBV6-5,TGTGCCAGCAGTTACGGAAGAGGCGGGGAGCTGTTTTTT,CASSYGRGGELFF
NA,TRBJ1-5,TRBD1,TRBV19,TGTGCCAGTAGTGTCGGACAGGGGGCAGGTCAGCCCCAGCATTTT,CASSVGQGAGQPQHF
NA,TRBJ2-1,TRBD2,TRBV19,TGTGCCAGTAGTATCCGACTAGCGGGTGTGGTGAATGAGCAGTTCTTC,CASSIRLAGVVNEQFF
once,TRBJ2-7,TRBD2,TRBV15,TGTGCCACCAGCAGAAGCCTAGCGGACGACTACGAGCAGTACTTC,CATSRSLADDYEQYF
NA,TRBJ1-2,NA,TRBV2,TGTGCCAGCAGTGAAATGACCGGAGCCTATGGCTACACCTTC,CASSEMTGAYGYTF